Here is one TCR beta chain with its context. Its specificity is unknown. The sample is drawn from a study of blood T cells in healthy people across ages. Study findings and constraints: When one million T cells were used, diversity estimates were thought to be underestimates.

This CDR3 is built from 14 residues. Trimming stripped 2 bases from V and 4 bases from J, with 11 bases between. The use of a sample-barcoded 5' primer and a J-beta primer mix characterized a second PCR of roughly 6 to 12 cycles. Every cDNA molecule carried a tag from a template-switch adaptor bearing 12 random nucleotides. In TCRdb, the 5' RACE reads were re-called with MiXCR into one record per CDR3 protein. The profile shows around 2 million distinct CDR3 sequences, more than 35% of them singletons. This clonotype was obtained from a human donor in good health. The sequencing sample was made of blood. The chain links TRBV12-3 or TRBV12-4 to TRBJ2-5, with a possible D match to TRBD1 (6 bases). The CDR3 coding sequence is TGTGCCAGCAGTTTATGGGGGCTGGGAGAGACCCAGTACTTC. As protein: CASSLWGLGETQYF.